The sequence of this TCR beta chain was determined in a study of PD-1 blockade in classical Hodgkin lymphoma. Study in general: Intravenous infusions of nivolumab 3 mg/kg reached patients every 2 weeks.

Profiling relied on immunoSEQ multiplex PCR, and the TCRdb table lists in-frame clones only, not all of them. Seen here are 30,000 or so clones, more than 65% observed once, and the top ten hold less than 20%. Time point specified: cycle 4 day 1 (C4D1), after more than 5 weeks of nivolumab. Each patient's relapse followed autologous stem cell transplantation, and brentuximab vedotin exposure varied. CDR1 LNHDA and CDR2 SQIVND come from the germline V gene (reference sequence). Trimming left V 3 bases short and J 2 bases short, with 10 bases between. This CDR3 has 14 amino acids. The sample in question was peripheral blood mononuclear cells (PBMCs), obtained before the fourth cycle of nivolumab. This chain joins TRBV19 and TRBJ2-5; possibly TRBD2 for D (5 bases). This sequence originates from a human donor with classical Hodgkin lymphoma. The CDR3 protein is CASSIGGSQETQYF. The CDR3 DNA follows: TGTGCCAGTAGTATCGGAGGCAGTCAAGAGACCCAGTACTTC.